This T cell receptor (beta chain) is from a study of blood T cell repertoires in COVID-19. Across the study: Sites across the United States, Italy and Spain contributed samples from acute and convalescent COVID-19. Sample material is recorded as cDNA or gDNA derived from T cells, B-cell-depleted T cells, or PBMCs.

How the authors handled the data: Amplification from reference gene primers served as the basis for estimated nucleated cell counts. Produced via immunoSEQ multiplex PCR; TCRdb's table is partial and in-frame only. V, J and clone size derive from that table, while D and trimming were established from the DNA sequence. Of approximately 240,000 clones listed, about 85% are singletons. From germline, CDR1 is SGHVS and CDR2 FQNEAQ. V lost 5 bases and J lost 1; bases outside the gene matches: 4. The CDR3 runs to 16 residues. The source material was peripheral blood. The rearrangement uses TRBV7-8 and TRBJ2-5; the match to TRBD2 covers 13 bases. This sequence originates from a woman older than 75 with active or convalescent COVID-19. As DNA, the CDR3 is TGTGCCAGCAGCATCGGACTAGCGGGAGCCCAAGAGACCCAGTACTTC. Amino acid sequence: CASSIGLAGAQETQYF.